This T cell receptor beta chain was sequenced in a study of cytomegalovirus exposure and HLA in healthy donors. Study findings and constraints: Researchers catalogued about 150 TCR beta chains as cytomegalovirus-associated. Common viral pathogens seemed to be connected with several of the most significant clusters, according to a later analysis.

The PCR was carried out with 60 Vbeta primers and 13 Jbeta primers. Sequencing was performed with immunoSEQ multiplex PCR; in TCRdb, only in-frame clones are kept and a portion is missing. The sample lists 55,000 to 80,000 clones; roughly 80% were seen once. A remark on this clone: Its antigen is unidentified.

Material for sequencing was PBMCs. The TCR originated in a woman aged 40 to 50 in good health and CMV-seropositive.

The CDR3 sequence is CAISELMTGKEAFF. CDR3 nucleotide sequence: TGTGCCATCAGTGAGCTAATGACAGGGAAGGAAGCTTTCTTT. The chain joins TRBV10-3 to TRBJ1-1; TRBD1 matches at 7 bases. Germline values: CDR1 ENHRY, CDR2 SYGVKD. Trimming took 2 bases from V and 8 from J; bases not matched to a gene: 8. The CDR3 is 14 amino acids.